The clone carrying this T cell receptor (beta chain) showed up many times. Its antigen remains unidentified. Each donor's blood draw was around 10 milliliters of peripheral blood. At least 7 million PBMCs were isolated per sample. This sample was included in a study of blood T cells in healthy people across ages. Study-wide points: Relative to aged donors, long-lived donors carried more naive CD4+ cells and displayed higher diversity.

A second PCR, run for about 7 to 11 cycles, used a sample-barcoded 5' primer plus a J-beta primer mix. Every molecule of cDNA carried a tag from a template-switch adaptor with 12 random nucleotides. Each CDR3 protein gets one entry after TCRdb re-called the 5' RACE reads with MiXCR. The sample lists hundreds of thousands of distinct CDR3 sequences; 49% were seen once. The CDR3 runs to 17 residues. V lost 1 base, J lost 0 bases, and 6 bases stayed unmatched. Germline V gene lookup returns CDR1 LGHNA and CDR2 YNFKEQ. The TCR comes from an older woman in good health. The chain combines TRBV4-2 with TRBJ2-3; 8 bases are a match to TRBD2. The sequenced sample consisted of blood. CDR3 DNA sequence: TGTGCCAGCAGCCAAGGGCTAGCGGGTTCTAGCACAGATACGCAGTATTTT. This translates into CASSQGLAGSSTDTQYF.